This T cell receptor beta chain was recovered during a study of blood T cell repertoires in COVID-19. Across the study: Both acute and convalescent COVID-19 samples were obtained from the United States, Italy and Spain. PBMCs, B-cell-depleted T cells, or T cells provided the cDNA or gDNA that made up the material.

Authors' methods: Reference gene primer amplification gave nucleated cell count estimates. Only in-frame clones appear in the TCRdb table, and some are missing; sequencing was by immunoSEQ multiplex PCR. V, J and clone size derive from that table, while D and trimming were established from the DNA sequence. The table has over 100,000 clones, more than 85% seen once; the top ten hold less than 5.5%. The CDR3 has 13 amino acids. Germline V CDR1 and CDR2: MNHEY, SVGAGI. The ends lost 6 bases at V and 2 bases at J; junction bases unmatched: 2. Seattle patients were enrolled during active infection and followed longitudinally.

The specimen sequenced was peripheral blood. The sequence was obtained from a man aged 55 to 70 with COVID-19, enrolled during active disease. V gene TRBV6-5 combines with J gene TRBJ1-2; TRBD1 agrees at 8 bases. CDR3 amino acids: CASRRTGNYGYTF. CDR3 DNA sequence: TGTGCCAGCAGGAGGACAGGGAACTATGGCTACACCTTC.